Sequencing of this T cell receptor beta chain was carried out in a study of blood T cell repertoires in COVID-19. Study overall: There were acute and convalescent COVID-19 samples, and they came from the United States, Italy and Spain. T cells, B-cell-depleted T cells, or PBMCs provided the cDNA or gDNA that served as material.

In the original workflow: Counts of nucleated cells, estimated from reference gene primer amplification, were obtained. Profiled with immunoSEQ multiplex PCR; TCRdb holds only in-frame clones, not every one. D and trimming come from the DNA, and the V and J calls and clone size come from that table. The sample shows under 30,000 clones, 85% to 95% of them seen only once. This clonotype was sampled from a human donor with active COVID-19. The donor label of this sample is uncertain. The sample taken for sequencing was peripheral blood.

The CDR3 nucleotides are TGTGCCAGCAGTGAGGACAGGAAAACAGATACGCAGTATTTT. Amino acid sequence: CASSEDRKTDTQYF. The rearrangement joins TRBV2 to TRBJ2-3; 7 bases line up with TRBD1. V was pared by 3 bases and J by 3 bases, with 3 bases of the junction left unmatched. The germline V gene encodes CDR1 SNHLY and CDR2 FYNNEI. CDR3 length: 14 residues. The full variable domain, rest sourced from reference TRBV2 and TRBJ2-3, is EPEVTQTPSHQVTQMGQEVILRCVPISNHLYFYWYRQILGQKVEFLVSFYNNEISEKSEIFDDQFSVERPDGSNFTLKIRSTKLEDSAMYFCASSEDRKTDTQYFGPGTRLTVL.